Listed below are T cell receptor beta chains from one sample, sequenced in a study of cytomegalovirus exposure and HLA in healthy donors. TCRdb's table, derived via immunoSEQ multiplex PCR, lists solely in-frame clones and lacks some. Of over 45,000 clones detected, 81% appear once; the ten largest clones hold 2% to 3%. The source material was PBMCs. These receptors all come from a boy between 10 and 17 years old in good health and CMV-seropositive. CDR3s include the opening cysteine and the closing phenylalanine or tryptophan. A D gene is named only where the DNA matches it firmly. Only some rows state a clone size, as once, few, many or a class for expanded clones.

clone_size: .
j_call: TRBJ2-3
cdr3_length: 15
d_call: .
v_call: TRBV4-1
cdr3_nt: TGCGCCAGCAGCCAACTAGCCCGGGGCACAGATACGCAGTATTTT
cdr3_aa: CASSQLARGTDTQYF

clone_size: .
j_call: TRBJ2-5
cdr3_length: 14
d_call: .
v_call: TRBV7-9
cdr3_nt: TGTGCCAGCAGCTTAGGAGGGCTGTCCGAGACCCAGTACTTC
cdr3_aa: CASSLGGLSETQYF

clone_size: few
j_call: TRBJ1-1
cdr3_length: 12
d_call: .
v_call: TRBV9
cdr3_nt: TGTGCCAGCAGCGTATGGGGGGGCAAGCTTTTCTTT
cdr3_aa: CASSVWGGKLFF

clone_size: .
j_call: TRBJ2-2
cdr3_length: 14
d_call: .
v_call: TRBV2
cdr3_nt: TGTGCCAGCAGGTGGACAGAGAACACCGGGGAGCTGTTTTTT
cdr3_aa: CASRWTENTGELFF

clone_size: .
j_call: TRBJ2-2
cdr3_length: 14
d_call: .
v_call: TRBV7-8
cdr3_nt: TGTGCCAGCAGCTTAAGTAGTGGCACCGGGGAGCTGTTTTTT
cdr3_aa: CASSLSSGTGELFF

clone_size: .
j_call: TRBJ2-7
cdr3_length: 14
d_call: .
v_call: TRBV7-9
cdr3_nt: TGTTCCAGCAGCTTAGTCGGGGTTACCTACGAGCAGTACTTC
cdr3_aa: CSSSLVGVTYEQYF

clone_size: .
j_call: TRBJ1-2
cdr3_length: 15
d_call: TRBD1
v_call: TRBV4-1
cdr3_nt: TGCGCCAGCAGCCAAACGACAGGGGAAATGGATGGCTACACCTTC
cdr3_aa: CASSQTTGEMDGYTF

clone_size: .
j_call: TRBJ2-7
cdr3_length: 14
d_call: TRBD1
v_call: TRBV7-9
cdr3_nt: TGTGCCAGCGGGGGACAGGGGAGTCTGAGAGAGCAGTACTTC
cdr3_aa: CASGGQGSLREQYF

clone_size: few
j_call: TRBJ1-5
cdr3_length: 13
d_call: .
v_call: TRBV19
cdr3_nt: TGTGCCAGTAGTACACAGGGCTATCAGCCCCAGCATTTT
cdr3_aa: CASSTQGYQPQHF

clone_size: few
j_call: TRBJ1-2
cdr3_length: 15
d_call: .
v_call: TRBV7-8
cdr3_nt: TGTGCCAGCAGCTTAAGTTTGTACAGATACTATGGCTACACCTTC
cdr3_aa: CASSLSLYRYYGYTF

clone_size: .
j_call: TRBJ1-2
cdr3_length: 11
d_call: .
v_call: TRBV9
cdr3_nt: TGTGCCAGCACCTCGAGGGTGGTCTCCACCTTC
cdr3_aa: CASTSRVVSTF

clone_size: .
j_call: TRBJ1-2
cdr3_length: 12
d_call: .
v_call: TRBV14
cdr3_nt: TGTGCCAGCAGCCCCCTAGGTGTTGGCTACACCTTC
cdr3_aa: CASSPLGVGYTF

clone_size: .
j_call: TRBJ1-5
cdr3_length: 18
d_call: TRBD1
v_call: TRBV6-1
cdr3_nt: TGTGCCAGCAGGGAAAGGGACAGGCTAATACGTACCAATCAGCCCCAGCATTTT
cdr3_aa: CASRERDRLIRTNQPQHF

clone_size: .
j_call: TRBJ1-6
cdr3_length: 12
d_call: .
v_call: TRBV7-9
cdr3_nt: TGTTCCAGCAGCCCTAGTAATTCACCCCTCCACTTT
cdr3_aa: CSSSPSNSPLHF

clone_size: .
j_call: TRBJ2-4
cdr3_length: 13
d_call: TRBD2
v_call: TRBV2
cdr3_nt: TGTGCCAGCAGTTCTGGGAGGGGTGGCATTCAGTACTTC
cdr3_aa: CASSSGRGGIQYF

clone_size: few
j_call: TRBJ1-2
cdr3_length: 15
d_call: .
v_call: TRBV27
cdr3_nt: TGTGCCAGCAGTTTTCGGGAGGGGCGTCCCTATGGCTACACCTTC
cdr3_aa: CASSFREGRPYGYTF

clone_size: .
j_call: TRBJ1-1
cdr3_length: 12
d_call: .
v_call: TRBV18
cdr3_nt: TGTGCCAGCTCTCAGCAGGGTCCTGAAGCTTTCTTT
cdr3_aa: CASSQQGPEAFF

clone_size: few
j_call: TRBJ1-1
cdr3_length: 13
d_call: TRBD1
v_call: TRBV18
cdr3_nt: TGTGCCAGCTCACCCCAGGGGGGAACTGAAGCTTTCTTT
cdr3_aa: CASSPQGGTEAFF

clone_size: .
j_call: TRBJ2-1
cdr3_length: 15
d_call: TRBD2
v_call: TRBV2
cdr3_nt: TGTGCCAGCAGTGATCTAGCGGGGGGCTACAATGAGCAGTTCTTC
cdr3_aa: CASSDLAGGYNEQFF

clone_size: .
j_call: TRBJ1-1
cdr3_length: 12
d_call: .
v_call: TRBV6-1
cdr3_nt: TGTGCCAGCATATTCCTAAACACTGAAGCTTTCTTT
cdr3_aa: CASIFLNTEAFF

clone_size: once
j_call: TRBJ1-5
cdr3_length: 17
d_call: .
v_call: TRBV7-5
cdr3_nt: TGTGTCAGAAGCTTAGACAGCTACAGGGGCCCCAATCAGCCCCAGCATTTT
cdr3_aa: CVRSLDSYRGPNQPQHF

clone_size: .
j_call: TRBJ1-3
cdr3_length: 17
d_call: .
v_call: TRBV19
cdr3_nt: TGTGCCAGTAGTATAGGGTTGTTATCTTCGGGAGGAAACACCATATATTTT
cdr3_aa: CASSIGLLSSGGNTIYF

clone_size: .
j_call: TRBJ1-2
cdr3_length: 14
d_call: TRBD1
v_call: TRBV2
cdr3_nt: TGTGCCAGCAGGCTTGGACAGGGCAACTATGGCTACACCTTC
cdr3_aa: CASRLGQGNYGYTF

clone_size: .
j_call: TRBJ2-1
cdr3_length: 15
d_call: TRBD1
v_call: TRBV11-2
cdr3_nt: TGTGCCAGCAGCCCAACCGGGACAGGGTATGACGAGCAGTTCTTC
cdr3_aa: CASSPTGTGYDEQFF

clone_size: .
j_call: TRBJ1-5
cdr3_length: 15
d_call: .
v_call: TRBV5-6
cdr3_nt: TGTGCCAGCAGCCTGTCCGGGTCGAAAAATCAGCCCCAGCATTTT
cdr3_aa: CASSLSGSKNQPQHF

clone_size: .
j_call: TRBJ1-4
cdr3_length: 14
d_call: TRBD1
v_call: TRBV7-2
cdr3_nt: TGTGCCAGCAGCTTCCGGGACAGGAATGAAAAACTGTTTTTT
cdr3_aa: CASSFRDRNEKLFF

clone_size: .
j_call: TRBJ1-4
cdr3_length: 16
d_call: .
v_call: TRBV4-1
cdr3_nt: TGCGCCAGCAGCCAAGTAGAGGAAGCCCCTAATGAAAAACTGTTTTTT
cdr3_aa: CASSQVEEAPNEKLFF